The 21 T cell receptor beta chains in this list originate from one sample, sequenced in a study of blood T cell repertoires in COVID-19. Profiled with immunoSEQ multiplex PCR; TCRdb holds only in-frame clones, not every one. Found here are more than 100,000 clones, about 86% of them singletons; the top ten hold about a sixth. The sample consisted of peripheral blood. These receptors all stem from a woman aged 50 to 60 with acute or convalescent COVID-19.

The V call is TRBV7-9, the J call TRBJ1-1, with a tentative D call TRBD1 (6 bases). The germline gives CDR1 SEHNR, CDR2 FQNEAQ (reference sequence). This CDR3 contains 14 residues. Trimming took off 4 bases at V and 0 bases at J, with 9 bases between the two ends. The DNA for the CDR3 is TGTGCCAGCAGCTCACAGGGTGTGAACACTGAAGCTTTCTTT. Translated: CASSSQGVNTEAFF. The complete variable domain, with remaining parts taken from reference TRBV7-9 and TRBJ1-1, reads DTGVSQNPRHKITKRGQNVTFRCDPISEHNRLYWYRQTLGQGPEFLTYFQNEAQLEKSRLLSDRFSAERPKGSFSTLEIQRTEQGDSAMYLCASSSQGVNTEAFFGQGTRLTVV.

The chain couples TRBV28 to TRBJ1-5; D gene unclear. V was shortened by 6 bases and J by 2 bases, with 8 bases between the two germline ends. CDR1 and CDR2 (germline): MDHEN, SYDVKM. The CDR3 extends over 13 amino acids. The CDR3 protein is CASRVSGNQPQHF. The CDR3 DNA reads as TGTGCCAGCAGGGTTTCAGGCAATCAGCCCCAGCATTTT.

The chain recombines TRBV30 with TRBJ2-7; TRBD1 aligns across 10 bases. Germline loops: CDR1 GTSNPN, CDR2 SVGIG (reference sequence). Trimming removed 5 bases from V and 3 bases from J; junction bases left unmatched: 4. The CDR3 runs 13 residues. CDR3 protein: CAWAGTGVYEQYF. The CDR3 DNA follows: TGTGCCTGGGCCGGGACAGGGGTCTACGAGCAGTACTTC.

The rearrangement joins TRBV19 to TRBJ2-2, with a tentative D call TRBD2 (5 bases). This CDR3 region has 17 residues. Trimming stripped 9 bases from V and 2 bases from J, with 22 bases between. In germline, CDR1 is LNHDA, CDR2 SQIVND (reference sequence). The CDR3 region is CARRQSLPRGNTGELFF. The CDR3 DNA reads TGTGCCAGGAGGCAAAGCCTACCCCGGGGAAACACCGGGGAGCTGTTTTTT.

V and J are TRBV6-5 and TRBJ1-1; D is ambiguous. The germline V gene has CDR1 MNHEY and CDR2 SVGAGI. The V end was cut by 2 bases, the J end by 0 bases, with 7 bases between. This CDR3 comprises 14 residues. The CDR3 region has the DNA TGTGCCAGCAGTTACGGGCCGTTGAACACTGAAGCTTTCTTT. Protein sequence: CASSYGPLNTEAFF.

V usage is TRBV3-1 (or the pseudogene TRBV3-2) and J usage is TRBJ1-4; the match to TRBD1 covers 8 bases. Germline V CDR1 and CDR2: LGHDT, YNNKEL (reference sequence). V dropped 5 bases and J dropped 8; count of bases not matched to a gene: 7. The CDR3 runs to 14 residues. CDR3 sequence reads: CASSRGQGREKLFF. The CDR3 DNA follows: TGTGCCAGCAGCAGAGGACAGGGTAGGGAAAAACTGTTTTTT.

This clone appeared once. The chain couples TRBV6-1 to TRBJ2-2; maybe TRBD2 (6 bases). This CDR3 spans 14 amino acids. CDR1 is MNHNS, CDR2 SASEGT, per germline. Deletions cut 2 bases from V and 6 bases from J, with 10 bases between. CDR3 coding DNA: TGTGCCAGCAGTGAATATACGGGGGCCGGGGAGCTGTTTTTT. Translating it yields CASSEYTGAGELFF.

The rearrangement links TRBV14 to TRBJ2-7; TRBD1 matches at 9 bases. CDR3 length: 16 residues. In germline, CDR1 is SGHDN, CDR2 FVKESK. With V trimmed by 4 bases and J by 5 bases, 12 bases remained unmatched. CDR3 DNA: TGTGCCAGCAGCCCCGGGGCCGGGACAGGGACACACGAGCAGTACTTC. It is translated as CASSPGAGTGTHEQYF.

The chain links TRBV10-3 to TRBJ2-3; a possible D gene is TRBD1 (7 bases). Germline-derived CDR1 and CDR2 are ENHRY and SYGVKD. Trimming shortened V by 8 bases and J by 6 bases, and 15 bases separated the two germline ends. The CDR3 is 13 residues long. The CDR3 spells CAIAQGGGDTQYF. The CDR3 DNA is TGTGCCATCGCGCAGGGGGGTGGGGATACGCAGTATTTT.

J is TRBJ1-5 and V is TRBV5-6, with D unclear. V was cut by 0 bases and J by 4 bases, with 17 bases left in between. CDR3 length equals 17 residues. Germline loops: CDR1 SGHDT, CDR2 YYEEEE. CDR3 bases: TGTGCCAGCAGCTTGGGAAGGCCCGTTCGGGGTAATCAGCCCCAGCATTTT. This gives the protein CASSLGRPVRGNQPQHF.

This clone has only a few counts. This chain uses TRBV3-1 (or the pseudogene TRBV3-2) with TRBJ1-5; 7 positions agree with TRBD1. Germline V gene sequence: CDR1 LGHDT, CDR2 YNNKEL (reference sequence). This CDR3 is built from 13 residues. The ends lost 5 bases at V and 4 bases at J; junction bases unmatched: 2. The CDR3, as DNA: TGTGCCAGCAGCGGGACAGTTAATCAGCCCCAGCATTTT. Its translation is CASSGTVNQPQHF.

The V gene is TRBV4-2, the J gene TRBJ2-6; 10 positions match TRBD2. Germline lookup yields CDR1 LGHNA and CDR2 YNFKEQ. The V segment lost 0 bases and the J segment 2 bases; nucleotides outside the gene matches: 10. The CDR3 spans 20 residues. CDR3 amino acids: CASSQEVIAGGPTGANVLTF. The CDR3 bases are TGTGCCAGCAGCCAAGAAGTAATAGCGGGGGGCCCCACTGGGGCCAACGTCCTGACTTTC.

The CDR3 region is CASTGSPYEQYF. In nucleotides, the CDR3 is TGTGCCAGCACAGGGTCGCCCTACGAGCAGTACTTC. The chain carries TRBV2 and TRBJ2-7, with D possibly TRBD1 on 5 matching bases. The CDR3 is 12 amino acids. Per the germline V gene, CDR1 is SNHLY and CDR2 is FYNNEI. V dropped 7 bases and J dropped 2 bases, with 9 bases sitting between them.

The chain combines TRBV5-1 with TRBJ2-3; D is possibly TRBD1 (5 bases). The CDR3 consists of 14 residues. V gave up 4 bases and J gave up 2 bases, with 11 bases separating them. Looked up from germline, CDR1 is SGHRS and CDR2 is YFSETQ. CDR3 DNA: TGCGCCAGCAGCATCGGACATCCCACAGATACGCAGTATTTT. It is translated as CASSIGHPTDTQYF.

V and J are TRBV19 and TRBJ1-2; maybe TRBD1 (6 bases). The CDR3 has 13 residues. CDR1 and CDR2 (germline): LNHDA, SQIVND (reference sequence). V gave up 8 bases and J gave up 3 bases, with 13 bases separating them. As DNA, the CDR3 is TGTGCCAGTCCTGGGGGCAGCCACTATGGCTACACCTTC. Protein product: CASPGGSHYGYTF.

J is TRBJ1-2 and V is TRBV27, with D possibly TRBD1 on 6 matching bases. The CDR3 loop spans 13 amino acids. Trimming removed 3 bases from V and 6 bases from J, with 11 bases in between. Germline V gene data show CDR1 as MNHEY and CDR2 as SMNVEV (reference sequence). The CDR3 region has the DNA TGTGCCAGCAGTTTTCGGGAGGGGGATGGCTACACCTTC. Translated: CASSFREGDGYTF.

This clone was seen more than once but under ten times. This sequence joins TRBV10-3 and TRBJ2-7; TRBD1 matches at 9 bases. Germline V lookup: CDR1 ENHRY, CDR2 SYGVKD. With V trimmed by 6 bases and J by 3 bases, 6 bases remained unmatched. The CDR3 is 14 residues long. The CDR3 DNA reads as TGTGCCATCAGAGGGACAGGGACTAACTACGAGCAGTACTTC. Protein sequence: CAIRGTGTNYEQYF.

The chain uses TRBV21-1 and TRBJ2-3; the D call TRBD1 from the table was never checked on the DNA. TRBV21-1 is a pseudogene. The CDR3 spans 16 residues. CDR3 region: CASSKVWDTLTDTQYF. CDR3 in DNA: TGTGCCAGCAGCAAGGTTTGGGACACACTCACAGATACGCAGTATTTT.

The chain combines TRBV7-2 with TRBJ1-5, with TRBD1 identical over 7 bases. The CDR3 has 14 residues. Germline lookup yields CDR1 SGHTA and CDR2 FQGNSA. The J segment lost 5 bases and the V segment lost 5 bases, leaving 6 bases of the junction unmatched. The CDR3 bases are TGTGCCAGCAGCGCGGGACAGAGTTATCAGCCCCAGCATTTT. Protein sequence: CASSAGQSYQPQHF.

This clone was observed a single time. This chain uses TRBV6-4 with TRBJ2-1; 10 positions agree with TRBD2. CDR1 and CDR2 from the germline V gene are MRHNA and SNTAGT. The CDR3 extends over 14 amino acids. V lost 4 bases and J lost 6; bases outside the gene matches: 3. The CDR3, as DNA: TGTGCCAGCAGTGTGCAGCGGGGGGGCAATGAGCAGTTCTTC. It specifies CASSVQRGGNEQFF.

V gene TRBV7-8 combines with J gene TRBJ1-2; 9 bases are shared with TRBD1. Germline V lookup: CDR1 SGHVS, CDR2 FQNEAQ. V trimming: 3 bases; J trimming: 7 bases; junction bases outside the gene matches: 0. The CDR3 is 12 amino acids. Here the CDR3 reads CASSLDRGGYTF. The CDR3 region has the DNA TGTGCCAGCAGCTTGGACAGGGGTGGCTACACCTTC.